This TCR beta chain was profiled in a study of molecular identifiers for immune sequencing clone quantification. Notes on the study in general: Because of identical TCR molecules sharing a barcode, sizes of highly expanded clones could be underestimated.

Trimming removed 0 bases at V and 4 bases at J, with 6 bases between. Germline V lookup: CDR1 SGHTA, CDR2 FQGNSA. This CDR3 is 13 amino acids long. This clonotype was counted many times. Antigen: not known. A CD8+CD4-CCR7+CD45RA+ gate was used to sort naive CD8 T cells. Making the bulk TCR libraries relied on previously described methods and listed TCR primers. TCRdb used MiXCR to reprocess the PCR reads, holding one entry per CDR3 protein. Among 68,000 or so distinct CDR3 sequences listed, less than 20% were seen once. The sequence came from a human donor in good health. Some libraries in this study had Jurkat cell RNA spiked in. The rearrangement joins TRBV7-2 to TRBJ1-1; D possibly corresponds to TRBD1 (5 bases). The sequenced sample consisted of naive CD8+ T cells from blood, with Jurkat cell RNA spiked in. The subset: FACS-sorted CD8+CD4-CCR7+CD45RA+ naive T cells. The CDR3 reads CASSLAQGTEAFF. The CDR3 bases are TGTGCCAGCAGCTTAGCTCAGGGCACTGAAGCTTTCTTT.